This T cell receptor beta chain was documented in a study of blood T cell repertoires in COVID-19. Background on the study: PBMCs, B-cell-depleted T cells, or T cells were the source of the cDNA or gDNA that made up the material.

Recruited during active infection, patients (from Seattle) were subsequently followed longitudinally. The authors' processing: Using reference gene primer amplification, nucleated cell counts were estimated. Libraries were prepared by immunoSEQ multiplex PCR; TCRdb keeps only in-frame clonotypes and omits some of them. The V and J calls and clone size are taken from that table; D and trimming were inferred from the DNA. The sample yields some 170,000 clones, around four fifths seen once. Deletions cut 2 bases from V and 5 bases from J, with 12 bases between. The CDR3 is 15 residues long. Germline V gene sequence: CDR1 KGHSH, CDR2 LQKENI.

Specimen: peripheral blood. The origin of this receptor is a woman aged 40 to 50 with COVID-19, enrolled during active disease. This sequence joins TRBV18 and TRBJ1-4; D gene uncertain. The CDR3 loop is CASSPAGWGNEKLFF. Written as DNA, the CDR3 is TGTGCCAGCTCACCAGCGGGCTGGGGAAATGAAAAACTGTTTTTT.